This T cell receptor beta chain was recovered during a study of blood T cell repertoires in COVID-19. Study in general: Samples representing acute and convalescent COVID-19 were sourced from the United States, Italy and Spain. In each case, the material was cDNA or gDNA derived from T cells, B-cell-depleted T cells, or PBMCs.

The authors' processing: Estimation of nucleated cell counts relied on the amplification of reference gene primers. Data came from immunoSEQ multiplex PCR; TCRdb stores just in-frame clones and leaves some out. V, J and clone size are those of that table, while D and trimming were read from the DNA. Seen here are roughly 230,000 clones, around nine tenths observed once, and the top ten hold around 0.9%. Trimming shortened V by 2 bases and J by 6 bases, and 13 bases separated the two germline ends. From germline, CDR1 is SEHNR and CDR2 FQNEAQ (reference sequence). The CDR3 spans 14 residues. The Seattle patients joined while their infection was active and were tracked longitudinally afterward.

The V call is TRBV7-9, the J call TRBJ1-2; possibly TRBD1 for D (5 bases). This clonotype originated in a man aged 25 to 40 with COVID-19, enrolled during active disease. The source material was peripheral blood. The CDR3, as DNA: TGTGCCAGCAGCTTAATTGGAGGGGTCCATGGCTACACCTTC. Its translation is CASSLIGGVHGYTF.